The source of this T cell receptor beta chain is a study of blood T cells in healthy people across ages. CDR1 is MGHRA and CDR2 is YSYEKL in the germline V gene. This CDR3 comprises 19 residues. Trimming shortened V by 0 bases and J by 1 base, and 19 bases separated the two germline ends. The study drew donors from healthy Caucasian individuals in Russia aged roughly 6 to 95. Peripheral blood samples of around 9.8 milliliters were drawn from each donor. Through a sample-barcoded 5' primer and a J-beta primer mix, a second PCR was run for roughly 6 to 12 cycles. Per sample, CDR3-containing paired-end reads numbered at least 3 million. Each CDR3 protein is one row after TCRdb ran MiXCR on the 5' RACE reads. Of around 1.7 million distinct CDR3 sequences in the sample, 28% are singletons; the top ten hold roughly 8.2%. Study-wide results and caveats: Naive CD4+ cells and diversity were both higher in long-lived donors than in aged donors.

Worth noting for this clonotype: Antigen: not known.

The chain links TRBV4-1 to TRBJ2-1, with a weak D call TRBD2 (6 bases). This clonotype was sampled from a woman aged 25 to 39 in good health. The sample comprised blood. The CDR3: CASSQDREARGRSYNEQFF. For the CDR3, the DNA is TGCGCCAGCAGCCAAGATCGGGAAGCGCGGGGTAGGTCCTACAATGAGCAGTTCTTC.